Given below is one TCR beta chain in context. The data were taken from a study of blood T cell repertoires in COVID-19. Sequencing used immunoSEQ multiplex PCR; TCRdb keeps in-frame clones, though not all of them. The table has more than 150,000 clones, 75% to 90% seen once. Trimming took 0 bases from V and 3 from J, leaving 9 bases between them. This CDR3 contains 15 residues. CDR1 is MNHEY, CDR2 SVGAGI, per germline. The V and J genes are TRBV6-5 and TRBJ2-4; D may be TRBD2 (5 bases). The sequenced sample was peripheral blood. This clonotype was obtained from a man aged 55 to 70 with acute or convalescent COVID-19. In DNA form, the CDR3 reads TGTGCCAGCAGTTACTCGAAAGGAGGCAAAAACATTCAGTACTTC. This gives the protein CASSYSKGGKNIQYF.